This T cell receptor beta chain was captured by sequencing in a study of CD8+ T cells in alopecia areata. This clone was observed a few times. Here the gene names and germline are mouse. The read falls 4 residues short of the CDR3 end, and the missing part is taken from the germline J gene. Separation of pooled cutaneous lymph node cells was by sorting with CD4, CD8alpha, NKG2D, NKG2ACE and other markers. RNA was extracted and reverse transcribed into cDNA as the sequencing template. The assay was immunoSEQ multiplex PCR, and TCRdb's table has in-frame clones only and misses some. This sample has 200,000 to 300,000 clones, each found more than once. CDR3 length equals 19 residues. Germline CDR1 GKSSPN, CDR2 SITVG. With V trimmed by 0 bases and J by 0 bases, 9 bases remained unmatched.

Material for sequencing was CD4+ T cells sorted from a lymph node. The V and J genes are TRBV31 and TRBJ2-3, with 13 positions matching TRBD2. The TCR was taken from a C3H/HeJ mouse with alopecia areata. MHC haplotype here: H2-k. CDR3 DNA, as far as it was read: TGTGCCTGGAGTCTAGGACGGGGACTGGGGGGGACTAGTGCAGAA. Its protein product is CAWSLGRGLGGTSAE. The CDR3, in full, reads CAWSLGRGLGGTSAETLYF. The whole variable domain, remainder taken from reference TRBV31 and TRBJ2-3, is AQTIHQWPVAEIKAVGSPLSLGCTIKGKSSPNLYWYWQATGGTLQQLFYSITVGQVESVVQLNLSASRPKDDQFILSTEKLLLSHSGFYLCAWSLGRGLGGTSAETLYFGSGTRLTVL.